This TCR beta chain was profiled in a study of beta chain features in type 1 diabetes. This clone occurred a few times. Expressed TCRB transcripts got sequenced, as all isolated RNA was reverse transcribed. Using immunoSEQ multiplex PCR, the repertoire was profiled, and TCRdb retains in-frame clones only, with some absent. The sample consists of about 140,000 clones, approximately 9.8% of them appearing once. Sequenced material: central memory CD4+ T cells from blood. The clonotype comes from a woman aged 40 to 49 in good health.

The CDR3 nucleotides read TGCGCCAGCAGCTCACAAGGGGGCGCGAGCACAGATACGCAGTATTTT. Translated, it gives CASSSQGGASTDTQYF. V and J are TRBV5-1 and TRBJ2-3; 7 positions match TRBD1. This CDR3 is 16 amino acids long. The V and J ends lost 3 bases and 0 bases, in that order; junction bases with no gene match: 7. Germline CDR1 and CDR2: SGHRS and YFSETQ.